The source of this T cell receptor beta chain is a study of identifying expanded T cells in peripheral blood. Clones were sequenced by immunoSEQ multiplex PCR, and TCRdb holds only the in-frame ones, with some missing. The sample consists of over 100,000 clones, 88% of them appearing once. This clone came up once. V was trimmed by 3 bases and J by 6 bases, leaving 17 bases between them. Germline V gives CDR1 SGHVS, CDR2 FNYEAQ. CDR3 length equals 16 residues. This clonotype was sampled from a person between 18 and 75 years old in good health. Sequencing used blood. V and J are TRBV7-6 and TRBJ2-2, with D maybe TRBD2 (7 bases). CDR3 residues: CASSLGAGAQSGELFF. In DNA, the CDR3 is TGTGCCAGCAGCTTGGGGGCGGGGGCCCAGTCCGGGGAGCTGTTTTTT.